These 5 T cell receptor beta chains originate from one sample sequenced in a study of blood T cell repertoires in COVID-19. Clones were sequenced by immunoSEQ multiplex PCR, and TCRdb holds only the in-frame ones, with some missing. Seen here are some 170,000 clones, over 75% observed once, and the top ten hold about 1.2%. Specimen: PBMCs or T cells enriched from blood (not recorded which). These receptors came from a human donor with acute COVID-19. The donor label of this sample is uncertain.

The chain uses TRBV27 and TRBJ1-1; tentatively, D is TRBD1 (5 bases). With 1 base removed from V and 0 bases from J, the gap between germline ends came to 9 bases. Germline CDR1 is MNHEY and CDR2 is SMNVEV (reference sequence). The CDR3 extends over 15 amino acids. CDR3 coding DNA: TGTGCCAGCAGTTTATGGCGGGGGGTGAACACTGAAGCTTTCTTT. Protein product: CASSLWRGVNTEAFF.

This clone was observed a single time. The chain joins TRBV12-5 to TRBJ1-6, with 8 bases that match TRBD1. V shed 1 base and J 14 bases; nucleotides not matched to a gene: 10. The CDR3 runs to 15 residues. Germline V CDR1 and CDR2: LGHNT, FRNRAP. CDR3 amino acids: CASGLAQDRVMALHF. DNA of the CDR3: TGTGCTAGTGGTTTGGCCCAGGACAGGGTAATGGCCCTCCACTTT.

The chain couples TRBV7-9 to TRBJ1-4, with D tentatively TRBD1 (5 bases). V was trimmed by 2 bases and J by 5 bases, leaving 9 bases between them. In germline, CDR1 is SEHNR, CDR2 FQNEAQ (reference sequence). CDR3 length: 14 amino acids. The CDR3 loop reads CASSLFTGNEKLFF. The CDR3 nucleotides read TGTGCCAGCAGCTTATTTACAGGAAATGAAAAACTGTTTTTT.

The chain recombines TRBV3-1 (or the pseudogene TRBV3-2) with TRBJ1-3, with D unclear. V was shortened by 7 bases and J by 0 bases, with 10 bases between the two germline ends. The germline V gene encodes CDR1 LGHDT and CDR2 YNNKEL (reference sequence). This CDR3 is built from 14 residues. The CDR3 DNA reads TGTGCCAGCAAGGCGGGAATCTCTGGAAACACCATATATTTT. This encodes CASKAGISGNTIYF.

The chain recombines TRBV19 with TRBJ2-6, with a possible D match to TRBD2 (5 bases). V lost 5 bases and J lost 2, with 7 bases in between. The CDR3 spans 14 residues. Germline CDR1 is LNHDA and CDR2 is SQIVND (reference sequence). The CDR3 loop reads CASSPGAGANVLTF. CDR3 DNA: TGTGCCAGTAGTCCCGGGGCTGGGGCCAACGTCCTGACTTTC.